This T cell receptor beta chain was documented in a study of blood T cells in healthy people across ages. Points from the study as a whole: Calculation of diversity from one million T cells yielded estimates considered to be underestimates.

Points on this clonotype: Its antigen is as yet unknown.

Germline V CDR1 and CDR2: MNHNY, SVGAGI (reference sequence). V was pared by 5 bases and J by 13 bases, with 21 bases between. This CDR3 is 14 amino acids long. Primed by a sample-barcoded 5' primer and a J-beta primer mix, a second PCR proceeded for 7 to 11 cycles. MiXCR, applied by TCRdb to the 5' RACE reads, yields one record per CDR3 protein. This table has approximately 800,000 distinct CDR3 sequences, 53% appearing once. The sample consisted of blood. V and J are TRBV6-6 and TRBJ2-1; D remains unclear. The receptor was derived from a man aged 80 or over in good health. CDR3 region: CASSQTALAETQFF. The CDR3 DNA reads as TGTGCCAGCAGTCAAACCGCCTTGGCCGAGACCCAGTTCTTC.